This T cell receptor beta chain was recorded in a study of vaccination and CD4 T cells after COVID-19. Overall study: Two-dose vaccination with either BNT162b2 or mRNA-1273 was given to participants. Overlapping spike peptides served as the stimulus for the cells. These peptides came from SARS-CoV-2 and from the common cold coronaviruses HCoV-NL63, HCoV-OC43 and HCoV-229E.

An Oncomine TCR Beta short-read assay was used to sequence the DNA from cultured CD4+ T cells. TCRdb re-derived calls from the PCR reads in MiXCR, one entry per CDR3 protein. The sample lists approximately 21,000 distinct CDR3 sequences; about 50% were seen once. As for this clonotype: What it recognizes is unknown.

Treatment meaning: roughly nine-day PBMC culture with coronavirus spike peptide pools or control peptides (ViraFEST assay). Each well received a few million PBMCs, cultured with roughly 9.4 IU/ml IL-2 and approximately 10 ug/ml peptide pools. In germline, CDR1 is SGHRS, CDR2 YFSETQ. The CDR3 is made up of 15 amino acids. The J segment lost 4 bases and the V segment lost 4 bases, leaving 9 bases of the junction unmatched. The receptor's source is a human donor who had recovered from COVID-19. J is TRBJ1-2 and V is TRBV5-1; TRBD1 matches at 8 bases. Sequencing input: CD4+ T cells from blood, cultured in vitro. The CDR3 DNA sequence: TGCGCCAGCAGCCCTAGCGGACAGGGAGGCTATGGCTACACCTTC. Amino acids: CASSPSGQGGYGYTF.